The T cell receptor beta chain described here comes from a study of CD8+CD57+ T cells in acquired aplastic anemia (dated by TCRdb to about 2018). Looking at the study overall: On average, sorted CD4+ and CD8+ cells yielded around 3.5 ug of extracted DNA, with a range of roughly 0.18 to 27.4 ug. CD8+CD57+ expansion was defined as a frequency above the mean frequency observed in healthy subjects.

TCR beta VDJ combination and CDR3 sequence profiling used genomic DNA as the template. An Illumina HiSeq 2000 was used for TCR repertoire sequencing. Regarding the original processing steps: TRBV/TRBJ rearrangement plots, CDR3 size and DJ length profiles, and Simpson's diversity index were used to evaluate the repertoires. The immunodominant clone was defined as the most abundant DNA sequence in deep sequencing data. CDR3 amino acid sequences were screened for sharing across subjects and compared with published repertoires and the VDJdb database. The public sequencing data were trimmed at Q25 with fastp and processed into clonotypes with MiXCR by TCRdb, which kept only in-frame beta chains. When rows share a CDR3 protein, they turn into one entry using the most common DNA and genes. What appears here as the V and J calls and clone size reflects TCRdb's work, not the paper's. Across this sample there are some 120,000 distinct CDR3 sequences, with almost 40% seen only once. The ten top clones hold 2.6% of the sample.

Flow cytometry had shown CD8+CD57+ cell expansion in the patients selected for sequencing. Severe acquired aplastic anemia was diagnosed in all patients according to International Study of Aplastic Anemia and Agranulocytosis and Camitta criteria. No therapy had been received by the patients at the time of blood sampling. The study deep-sequenced TCR repertoires of sorted CD4+ and CD8+ blood T cells from severe aplastic anemia patients and healthy subjects. In the USA, patient enrollment took place under clinicaltrials.gov protocols 00001620, 01623167, 00001397, 00071045, 00081523 and 00961064. Ficoll-Paque density gradient centrifugation was used to isolate peripheral blood mononuclear cells. Before DNA was extracted, CD4+ and CD8+ T cells were sorted using either FACS or magnetic beads. This clonotype was counted between two and nine times. The specificity of this receptor is unknown. No quality values exist for individual bases; no much larger clone is one base distant.

From the cysteine up to the phenylalanine, the CDR3 has a length of 19 residues. The sequence is cut down to CDR3 DNA, 57 bases in frame from base 1. V ends up 8 bases short and J 2 bases short, with an unmatched junction base count of 19. Paper-wide results and their limitations: Nearly 30 CD8+ CDR3 sequences were found in both patients and controls but appeared to be highly expressed in patients and within the immunodominant clones of the patients. CD8+ Simpson's diversity did not differ significantly between patients and healthy controls (P=0.060).

The TCR was taken from a human donor with aplastic anemia. The rearrangement combines TRBV12-3 or TRBV12-4 with TRBJ2-3; TRBD2 aligns with 10 central bases. The sequenced sample consisted of sorted CD4+, CD8+, or CD8+CD57+ T cells (not recorded which) from PBMCs. The sequenced DNA: TGTGCCAGCCGGGGGGGATCTAGCGGGGGCCTCAGATACACAGATACGCAGTATTTT. This encodes CASRGGSSGGLRYTDTQYF.